The present entry profiles one T cell receptor (beta chain) with its context. The antigen is unknown. The table came from immunoSEQ multiplex PCR; TCRdb's copy has only in-frame clones and leaves some out. Of approximately 2.5 million clones in the sample, roughly 93% were seen once. Per the germline V gene, CDR1 is MNHEY and CDR2 is SMNVEV (reference sequence). Trimming took 2 bases from V and 6 from J, leaving 11 bases between them. This CDR3 spans 13 amino acids. The source of the sample is a study of shared clonotypes between healthy human individuals. CD4+ cells were split into CD45RA+ naive and CD45RA-negative memory subsets. Regarding the study as a whole: A handful of donors had around 5% of their naive CD4 clonotypes in common.

The V and J genes are TRBV27 and TRBJ2-7, with D unresolved. Sequencing was performed on naive CD4+ T cells from PBMCs. Noted subset: CD45RA+ positively selected. The clonotype originates from a man between 18 and 29 years old in good health. Some clones in this sample may be carry-over from other donors' samples. In DNA, the CDR3 is TGTGCCAGCAGTTTAATCCCGGGTTCCGAGCAGTACTTC. Its protein product is CASSLIPGSEQYF.